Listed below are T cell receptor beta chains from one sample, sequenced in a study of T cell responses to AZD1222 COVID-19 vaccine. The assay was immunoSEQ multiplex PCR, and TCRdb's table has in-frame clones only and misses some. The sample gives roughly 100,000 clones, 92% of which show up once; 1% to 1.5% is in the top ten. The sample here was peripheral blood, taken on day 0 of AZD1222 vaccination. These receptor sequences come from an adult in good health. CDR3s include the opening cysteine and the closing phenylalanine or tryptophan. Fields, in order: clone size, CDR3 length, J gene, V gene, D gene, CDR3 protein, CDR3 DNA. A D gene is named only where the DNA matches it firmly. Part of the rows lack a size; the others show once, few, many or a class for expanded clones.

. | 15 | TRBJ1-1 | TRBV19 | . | CASSILLFGNTEAFF | TGTGCCAGTAGTATTCTTCTCTTCGGGAACACTGAAGCTTTCTTT
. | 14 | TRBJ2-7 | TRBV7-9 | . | CASHSTEGAYEQYF | TGTGCCAGCCATTCGACGGAGGGGGCCTACGAGCAGTACTTC
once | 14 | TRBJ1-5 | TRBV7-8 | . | CASSLGRERQPQHF | TGTGCCAGCAGCTTGGGCAGGGAACGTCAGCCCCAGCATTTT
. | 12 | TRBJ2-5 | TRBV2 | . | CASSEMGETQYF | TGTGCCAGCAGTGAAATGGGGGAGACCCAGTACTTC
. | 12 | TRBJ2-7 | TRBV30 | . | CAWRAGYYEQYF | TGTGCCTGGAGGGCAGGGTACTACGAGCAGTACTTC
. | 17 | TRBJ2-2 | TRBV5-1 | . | CASSSSGTRTNTGELFF | TGCGCCAGCAGCTCATCCGGGACACGCACGAACACCGGGGAGCTGTTTTTT
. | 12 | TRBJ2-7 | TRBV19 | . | CASSNVPYEQYF | TGTGCCAGTAGTAACGTCCCCTACGAGCAGTACTTC
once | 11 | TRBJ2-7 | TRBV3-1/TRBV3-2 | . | CASSQGVGVYF | TGTGCCAGCAGCCAAGGGGTAGGGGTGTACTTC
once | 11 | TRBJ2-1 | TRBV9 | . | CASSGDGEQFF | TGTGCCAGCAGCGGGGACGGTGAGCAGTTCTTC
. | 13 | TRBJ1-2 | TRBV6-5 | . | CASSYDSNYGYTF | TGTGCCAGCAGTTACGACAGTAACTATGGCTACACCTTC
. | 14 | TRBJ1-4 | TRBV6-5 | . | CASSSQARREKLFF | TGTGCCAGCAGTTCTCAGGCGCGGCGGGAAAAACTGTTTTTT
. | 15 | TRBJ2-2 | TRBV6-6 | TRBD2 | CASSSLAGGSGELFF | TGTGCCAGCAGTTCCTTAGCGGGAGGCAGCGGGGAGCTGTTTTTT
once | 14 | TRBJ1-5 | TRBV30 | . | CAWSVSQLSQPQHF | TGTGCCTGGAGTGTAAGCCAGTTGTCCCAGCCCCAGCATTTT
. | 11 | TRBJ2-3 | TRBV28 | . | CASSDEDTQYF | TGTGCCAGCAGTGATGAGGATACGCAGTATTTT
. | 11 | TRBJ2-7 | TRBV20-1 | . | CSAKLTYEQYF | TGCAGTGCGAAGCTCACCTACGAGCAGTACTTC
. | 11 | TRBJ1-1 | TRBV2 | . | CARSRGTEAFF | TGTGCCAGAAGTCGGGGCACTGAAGCTTTCTTT
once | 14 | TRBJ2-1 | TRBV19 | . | CASSTGPTYNEQFF | TGTGCCAGTAGTACCGGCCCTACCTACAATGAGCAGTTCTTC
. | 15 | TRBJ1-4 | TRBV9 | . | CASSVGGGRREKLFF | TGTGCCAGCAGCGTAGGAGGGGGGCGCCGGGAAAAACTGTTTTTT
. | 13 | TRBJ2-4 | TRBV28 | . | CASRVQGGNIQYF | TGTGCCAGCCGAGTTCAGGGGGGCAACATTCAGTACTTC
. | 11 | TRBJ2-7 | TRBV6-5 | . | CASSYSGEQYF | TGTGCCAGCAGTTACTCGGGCGAGCAGTACTTC
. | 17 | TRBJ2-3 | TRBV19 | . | CASTYSRDGGPQDTQYF | TGTGCCAGTACTTATTCCCGGGACGGAGGTCCCCAAGATACGCAGTATTTT
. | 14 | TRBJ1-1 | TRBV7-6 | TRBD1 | CASSVRGPNTEAFF | TGTGCCAGCAGCGTCAGGGGGCCTAACACTGAAGCTTTCTTT
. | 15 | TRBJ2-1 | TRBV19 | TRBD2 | CASSIGGGGENEQFF | TGTGCCAGTAGTATAGGCGGGGGGGGAGAAAATGAGCAGTTCTTC
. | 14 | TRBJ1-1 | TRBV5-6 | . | CASSLEWRNTEAFF | TGTGCCAGCAGCTTGGAATGGAGGAACACTGAAGCTTTCTTT
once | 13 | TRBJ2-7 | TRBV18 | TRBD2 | CASSPGTSYEQYF | TGTGCCAGCTCACCAGGGACTAGCTACGAGCAGTACTTC
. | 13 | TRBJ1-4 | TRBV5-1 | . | CASGWDDREKLFF | TGCGCCAGCGGCTGGGACGACCGCGAAAAACTGTTTTTT
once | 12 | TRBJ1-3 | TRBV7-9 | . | CASTLSGNTIYF | TGTGCCAGCACCCTCTCTGGAAACACCATATATTTT
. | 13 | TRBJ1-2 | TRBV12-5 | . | CASVGLSWDGYTF | TGTGCTAGCGTAGGGCTCAGCTGGGATGGCTACACCTTC
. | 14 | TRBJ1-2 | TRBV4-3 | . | CASSLQGAGYGYTF | TGCGCCAGCAGCCTACAGGGAGCTGGTTATGGCTACACCTTC
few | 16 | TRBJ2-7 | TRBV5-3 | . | CARSSPGRGRKYEQYF | TGTGCCAGAAGCTCCCCCGGCAGGGGAAGAAAGTACGAGCAGTACTTC
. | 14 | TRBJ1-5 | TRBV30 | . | CAWSVQGTNQPQHF | TGTGCCTGGAGTGTACAAGGGACAAATCAGCCCCAGCATTTT
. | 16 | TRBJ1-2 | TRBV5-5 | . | CASSLGIDSTNYGYTF | TGTGCCAGCAGCTTGGGAATCGACAGCACCAACTATGGCTACACCTTC